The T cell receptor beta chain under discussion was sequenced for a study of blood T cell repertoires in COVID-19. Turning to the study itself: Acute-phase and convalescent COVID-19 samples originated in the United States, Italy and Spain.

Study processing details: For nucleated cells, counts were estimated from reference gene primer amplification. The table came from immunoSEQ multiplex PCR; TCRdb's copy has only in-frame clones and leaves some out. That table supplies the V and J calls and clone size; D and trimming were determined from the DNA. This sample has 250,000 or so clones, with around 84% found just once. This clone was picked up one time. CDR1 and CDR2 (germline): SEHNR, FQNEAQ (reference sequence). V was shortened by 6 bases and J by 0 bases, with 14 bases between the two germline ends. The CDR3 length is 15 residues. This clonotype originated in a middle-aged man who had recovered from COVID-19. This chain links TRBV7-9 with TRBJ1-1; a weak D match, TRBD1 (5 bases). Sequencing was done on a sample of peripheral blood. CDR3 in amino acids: CASRKGSLMNTEAFF. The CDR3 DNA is TGTGCCAGCAGGAAGGGGTCTCTTATGAACACTGAAGCTTTCTTT.